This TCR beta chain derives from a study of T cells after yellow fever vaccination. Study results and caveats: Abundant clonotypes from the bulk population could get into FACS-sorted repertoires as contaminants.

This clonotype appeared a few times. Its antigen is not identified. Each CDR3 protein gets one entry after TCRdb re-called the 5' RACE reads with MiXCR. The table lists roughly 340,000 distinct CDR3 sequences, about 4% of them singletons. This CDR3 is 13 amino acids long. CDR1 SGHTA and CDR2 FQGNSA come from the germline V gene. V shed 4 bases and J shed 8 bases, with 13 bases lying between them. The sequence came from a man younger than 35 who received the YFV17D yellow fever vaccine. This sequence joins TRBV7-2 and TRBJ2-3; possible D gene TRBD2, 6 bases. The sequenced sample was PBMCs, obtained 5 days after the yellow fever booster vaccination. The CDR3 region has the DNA TGTGCCAGCAGCTCATCGGGACTTCTTACGCAGTATTTT. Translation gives CASSSSGLLTQYF.